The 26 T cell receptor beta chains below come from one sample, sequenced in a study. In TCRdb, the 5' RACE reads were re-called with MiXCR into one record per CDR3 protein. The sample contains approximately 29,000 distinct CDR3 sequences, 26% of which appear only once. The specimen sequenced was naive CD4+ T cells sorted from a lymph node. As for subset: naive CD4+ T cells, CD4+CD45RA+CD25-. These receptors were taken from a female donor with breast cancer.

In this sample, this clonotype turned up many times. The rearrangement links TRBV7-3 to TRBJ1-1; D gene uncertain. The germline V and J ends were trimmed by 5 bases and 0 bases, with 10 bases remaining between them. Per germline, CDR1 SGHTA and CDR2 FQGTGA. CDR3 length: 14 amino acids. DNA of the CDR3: TGTGCCAGCAGCGAAGGACCTATGAACACTGAAGCTTTCTTT. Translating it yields CASSEGPMNTEAFF.

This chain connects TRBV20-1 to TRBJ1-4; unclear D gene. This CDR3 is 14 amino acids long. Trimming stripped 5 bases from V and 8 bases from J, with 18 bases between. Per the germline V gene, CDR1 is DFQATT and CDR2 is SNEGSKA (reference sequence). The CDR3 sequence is CSALKADTGEKLFF. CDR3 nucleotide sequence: TGCAGTGCTTTAAAAGCCGATACGGGGGAAAAACTGTTTTTT.

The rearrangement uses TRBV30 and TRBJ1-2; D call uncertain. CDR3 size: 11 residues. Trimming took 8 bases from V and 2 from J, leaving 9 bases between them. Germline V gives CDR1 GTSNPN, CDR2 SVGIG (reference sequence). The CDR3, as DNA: TGTGCCGGCTACTCAAACTATGGCTACACCTTC. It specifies CAGYSNYGYTF.

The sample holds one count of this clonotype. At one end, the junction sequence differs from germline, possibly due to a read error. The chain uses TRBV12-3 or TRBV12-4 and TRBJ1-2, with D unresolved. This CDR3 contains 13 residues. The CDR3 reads CACSLGQNYGYTF. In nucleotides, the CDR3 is TGTGCCTGCAGTTTAGGGCAGAACTATGGCTACACCTTC.

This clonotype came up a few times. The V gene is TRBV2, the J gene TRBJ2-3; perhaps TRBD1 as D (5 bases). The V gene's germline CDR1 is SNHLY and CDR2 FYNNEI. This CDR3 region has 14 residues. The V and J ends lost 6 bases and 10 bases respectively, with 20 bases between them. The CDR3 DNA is TGTGCCAGCAGCGACGGCCGGAACAGGACGCCGCAGTATTTT. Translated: CASSDGRNRTPQYF.

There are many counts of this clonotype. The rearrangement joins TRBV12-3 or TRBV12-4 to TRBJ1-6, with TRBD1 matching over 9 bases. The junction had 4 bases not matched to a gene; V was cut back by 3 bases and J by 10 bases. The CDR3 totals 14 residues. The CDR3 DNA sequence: TGTGCCAGCAGTTTGGACAGGGGAAACTCACCCCTCCACTTT. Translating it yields CASSLDRGNSPLHF.

This CDR3 is CASSSVPRKRGEAFF. Here the CDR3 DNA reads TGCGCCAGCAGCTCCGTACCAAGGAAAAGGGGAGAAGCTTTCTTT. The V and J genes are TRBV5-1 and TRBJ1-1; D might be TRBD1 (5 bases). Trimming stripped 3 bases from V and 8 bases from J, with 20 bases between. The CDR3 has 15 residues. Germline CDR1 is SGHRS and CDR2 is YFSETQ. Using reference TRBV5-1 and TRBJ1-1 for the parts outside the CDR3, the full variable domain is KAGVTQTPRYLIKTRGQQVTLSCSPISGHRSVSWYQQTPGQGLQFLFEYFSETQRNKGNFPGRFSGRQFSNSRSEMNVSTLELGDSALYLCASSSVPRKRGEAFFGQGTRLTVV.

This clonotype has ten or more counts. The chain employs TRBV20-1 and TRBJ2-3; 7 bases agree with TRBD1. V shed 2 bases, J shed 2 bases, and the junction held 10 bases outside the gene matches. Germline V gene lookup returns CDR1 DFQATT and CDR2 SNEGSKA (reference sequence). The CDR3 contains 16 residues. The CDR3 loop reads CSARSSRGLVTDTQYF. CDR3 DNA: TGCAGTGCTAGAAGTTCCAGGGGGTTGGTCACAGATACGCAGTATTTT.

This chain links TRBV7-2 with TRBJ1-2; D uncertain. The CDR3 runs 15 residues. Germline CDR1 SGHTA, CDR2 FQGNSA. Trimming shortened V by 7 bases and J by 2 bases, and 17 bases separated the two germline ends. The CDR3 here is CASTTPSKGNYGYTF. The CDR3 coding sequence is TGTGCCAGCACCACTCCATCTAAGGGAAACTATGGCTACACCTTC.

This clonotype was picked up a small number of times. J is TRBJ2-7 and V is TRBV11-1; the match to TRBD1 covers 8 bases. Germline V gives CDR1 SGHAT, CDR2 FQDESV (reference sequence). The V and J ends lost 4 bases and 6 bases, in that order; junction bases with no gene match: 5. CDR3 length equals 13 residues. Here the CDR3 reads CASSSGTGPEQYF. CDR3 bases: TGTGCCAGCAGCTCCGGGACAGGTCCCGAGCAGTACTTC.

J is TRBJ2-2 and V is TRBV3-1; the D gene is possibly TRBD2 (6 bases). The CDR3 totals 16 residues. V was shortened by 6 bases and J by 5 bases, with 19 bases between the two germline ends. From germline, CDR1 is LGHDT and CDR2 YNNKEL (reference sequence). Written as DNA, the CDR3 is TGTGCCAGCAGGAAGATGGAGGGCCGGTTGACCGGGGAGCTGTTTTTT. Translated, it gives CASRKMEGRLTGELFF.

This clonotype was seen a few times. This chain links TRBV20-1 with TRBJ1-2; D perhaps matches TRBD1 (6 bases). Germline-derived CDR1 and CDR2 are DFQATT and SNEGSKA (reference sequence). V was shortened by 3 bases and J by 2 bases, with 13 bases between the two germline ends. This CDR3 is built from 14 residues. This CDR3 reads CSASEGGVNYGYTF. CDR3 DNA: TGCAGTGCTAGCGAGGGGGGCGTAAACTATGGCTACACCTTC.

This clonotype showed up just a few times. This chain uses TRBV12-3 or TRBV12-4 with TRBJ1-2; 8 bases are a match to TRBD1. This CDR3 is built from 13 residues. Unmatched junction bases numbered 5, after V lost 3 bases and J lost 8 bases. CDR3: CASSLAGGWGYTF. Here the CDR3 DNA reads TGTGCCAGCAGTTTGGCAGGGGGCTGGGGCTACACCTTC.

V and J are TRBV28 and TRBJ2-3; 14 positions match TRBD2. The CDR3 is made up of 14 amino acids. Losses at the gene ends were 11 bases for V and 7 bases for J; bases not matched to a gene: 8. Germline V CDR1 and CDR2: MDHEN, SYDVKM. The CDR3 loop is CASSGLAGVNTQYF. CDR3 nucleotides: TGTGCCTCTTCGGGACTAGCGGGGGTTAATACGCAGTATTTT.

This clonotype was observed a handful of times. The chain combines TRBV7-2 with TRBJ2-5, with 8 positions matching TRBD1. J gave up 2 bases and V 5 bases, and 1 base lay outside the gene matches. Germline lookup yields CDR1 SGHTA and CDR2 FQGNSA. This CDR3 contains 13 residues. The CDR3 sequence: CASSRDRQETQYF. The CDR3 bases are TGTGCCAGCAGCCGGGACAGGCAAGAGACCCAGTACTTC.

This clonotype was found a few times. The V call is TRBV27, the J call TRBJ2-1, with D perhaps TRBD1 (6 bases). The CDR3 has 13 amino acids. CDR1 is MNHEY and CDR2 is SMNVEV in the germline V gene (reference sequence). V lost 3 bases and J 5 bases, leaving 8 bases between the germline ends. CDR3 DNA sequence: TGTGCCAGCAGTTTCGGGACAAACAATGAGCAGTTCTTC. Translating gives CASSFGTNNEQFF.

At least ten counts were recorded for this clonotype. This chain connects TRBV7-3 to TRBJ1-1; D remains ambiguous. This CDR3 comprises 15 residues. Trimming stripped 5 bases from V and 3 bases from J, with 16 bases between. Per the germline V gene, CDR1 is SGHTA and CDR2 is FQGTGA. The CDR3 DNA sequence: TGTGCCAGCAGCCCCCATGCTGGGAGAGACACTGAAGCTTTCTTT. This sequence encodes CASSPHAGRDTEAFF. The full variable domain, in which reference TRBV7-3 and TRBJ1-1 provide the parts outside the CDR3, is GAGVSQTPSNKVTEKGKYVELRCDPISGHTALYWYRQSLGQGPEFLIYFQGTGAADDSGLPNDRFFAVRPEGSVSTLKIQRTERGDSAVYLCASSPHAGRDTEAFFGQGTRLTVV.

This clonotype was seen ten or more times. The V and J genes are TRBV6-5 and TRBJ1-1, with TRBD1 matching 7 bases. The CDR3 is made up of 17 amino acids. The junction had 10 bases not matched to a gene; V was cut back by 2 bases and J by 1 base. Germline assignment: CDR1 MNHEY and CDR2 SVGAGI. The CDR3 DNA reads TGTGCCAGCAGTTACACGACAGGGAGGGGGTCGAACACTGAAGCTTTCTTT. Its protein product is CASSYTTGRGSNTEAFF.

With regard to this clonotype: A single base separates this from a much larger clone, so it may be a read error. This CDR3 reads CAGSLTGPSYNEQFF. CDR3 bases: TGCGCCGGCAGCTTGACGGGACCTTCCTACAATGAGCAGTTCTTC. The rearrangement links TRBV5-1 to TRBJ2-1; the D call may be TRBD1 or TRBD2 (5 bases each). Germline CDR1 SGHRS, CDR2 YFSETQ. This CDR3 contains 15 residues. Based on the CDR3 plus reference TRBV5-1 and TRBJ2-1, the full variable domain is KAGVTQTPRYLIKTRGQQVTLSCSPISGHRSVSWYQQTPGQGLQFLFEYFSETQRNKGNFPGRFSGRQFSNSRSEMNVSTLELGDSALYLCAGSLTGPSYNEQFFGPGTRLTVL.

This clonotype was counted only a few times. Written as DNA, the CDR3 is TGTGCCAGCACTAGCGGGTTGTACCAAGAGACCCAGTACTTC. It encodes CASTSGLYQETQYF. V and J are TRBV2 and TRBJ2-5, with 8 bases aligning to TRBD2. This CDR3 has 14 amino acids. Germline V gives CDR1 SNHLY, CDR2 FYNNEI. V was clipped by 7 bases and J by 0 bases; unmatched bases: 4.

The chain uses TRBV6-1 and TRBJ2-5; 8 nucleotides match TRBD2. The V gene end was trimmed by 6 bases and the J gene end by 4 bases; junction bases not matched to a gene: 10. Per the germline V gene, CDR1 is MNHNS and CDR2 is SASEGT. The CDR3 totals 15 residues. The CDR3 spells CASSGLAGRAETQYF. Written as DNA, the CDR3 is TGTGCCAGCAGCGGACTAGCCGGCCGCGCAGAGACCCAGTACTTC.

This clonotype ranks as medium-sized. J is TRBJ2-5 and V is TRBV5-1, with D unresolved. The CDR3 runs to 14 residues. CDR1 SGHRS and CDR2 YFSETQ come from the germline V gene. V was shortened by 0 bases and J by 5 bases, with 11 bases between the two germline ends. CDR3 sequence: CASSLDLGTETQYF. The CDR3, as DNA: TGCGCCAGCAGCTTGGATCTGGGAACGGAGACCCAGTACTTC. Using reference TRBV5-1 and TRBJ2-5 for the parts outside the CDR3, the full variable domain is KAGVTQTPRYLIKTRGQQVTLSCSPISGHRSVSWYQQTPGQGLQFLFEYFSETQRNKGNFPGRFSGRQFSNSRSEMNVSTLELGDSALYLCASSLDLGTETQYFGPGTRLLVL.

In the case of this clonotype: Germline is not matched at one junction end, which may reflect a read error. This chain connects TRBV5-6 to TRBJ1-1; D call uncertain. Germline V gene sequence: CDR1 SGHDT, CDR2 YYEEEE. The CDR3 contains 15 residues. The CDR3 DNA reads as TGTGCCGGCAGCTTATTCGGGGATATGAACACTGAAGCTTTCTTT. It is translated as CAGSLFGDMNTEAFF.

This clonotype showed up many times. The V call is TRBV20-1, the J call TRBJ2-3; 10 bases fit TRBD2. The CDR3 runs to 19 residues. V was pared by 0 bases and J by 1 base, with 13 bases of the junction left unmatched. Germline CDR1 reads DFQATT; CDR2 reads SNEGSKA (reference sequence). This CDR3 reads CSARDRLAGPPGGTDTQYF. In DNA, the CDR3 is TGCAGTGCTAGAGATAGACTAGCGGGCCCCCCGGGCGGCACAGATACGCAGTATTTT.

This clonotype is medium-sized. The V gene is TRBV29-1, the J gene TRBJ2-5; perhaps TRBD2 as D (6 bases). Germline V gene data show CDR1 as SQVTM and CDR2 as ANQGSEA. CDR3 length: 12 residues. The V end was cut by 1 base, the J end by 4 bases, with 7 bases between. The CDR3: CSVEGLGETQYF. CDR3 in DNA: TGCAGCGTTGAAGGACTAGGAGAGACCCAGTACTTC.

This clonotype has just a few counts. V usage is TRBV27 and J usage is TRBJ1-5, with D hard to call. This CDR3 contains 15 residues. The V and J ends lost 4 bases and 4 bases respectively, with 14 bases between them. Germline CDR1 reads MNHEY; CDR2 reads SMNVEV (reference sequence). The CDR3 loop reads CASSSPGVGNQPQHF. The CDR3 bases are TGTGCCAGCAGTTCCCCGGGAGTAGGGAATCAGCCCCAGCATTTT.